Each of the 24 T cell receptor beta chains below was sequenced from the same sample in a study of blood T cells in healthy people across ages. With a J-beta primer mix and a sample-barcoded 5' primer, a second PCR ran roughly 6 to 12 cycles. TCRdb redid the calling of the 5' RACE reads with MiXCR, one entry per CDR3 protein. Here the sample spans around 1,700,000 distinct CDR3 sequences, about 30% being singletons. The sample comprised blood. Every receptor here comes from a woman in her thirties in good health.

At least ten counts were recorded for this clonotype. The V call is TRBV28, the J call TRBJ2-7; D is undetermined. CDR3 length: 11 residues. Trimming took 3 bases from V and 5 from J, leaving 5 bases between them. CDR1 and CDR2 from the germline V gene are MDHEN and SYDVKM. The DNA of the CDR3 is TGTGCCAGCAGTTTGCCGGACGAGCAGTACTTC. Translating gives CASSLPDEQYF.

This chain connects TRBV6-1 to TRBJ2-3; 9 bases fit TRBD2. The length of the CDR3 is 16 residues. With 2 bases clipped from V and 2 bases from J, the junction kept 5 bases outside the gene matches. CDR1 and CDR2 from the germline V gene are MNHNS and SASEGT. DNA for the CDR3: TGTGCCAGCAGTGAATGGGCGGGGGGGCCCACAGATACGCAGTATTTT. Its translation: CASSEWAGGPTDTQYF.

The V and J genes are TRBV24-1 and TRBJ1-5; D perhaps matches TRBD1 (5 bases). The CDR3 is 13 amino acids. V lost 3 bases and J lost 7, with 9 bases in between. The germline gives CDR1 KGHDR, CDR2 SFDVKD. CDR3 protein: CATSDDSYQPQHF. For the CDR3, the DNA is TGTGCCACCAGTGATGACAGCTACCAGCCCCAGCATTTT.

Points on this clonotype: At one end, the junction sequence differs from germline, possibly due to a read error. The V and J genes are TRBV7-3 and TRBJ2-3, with D perhaps assigned TRBD1 or TRBD2 (6 bases each). The CDR3 consists of 14 residues. The germline V gene has CDR1 SGHTA and CDR2 FQGTGA. The CDR3 DNA reads as TGTGCCAGCAGCTGGGGGGCGGAAACAGATATGCAGTATTTT. Protein product: CASSWGAETDMQYF.

This clonotype turned up a few times. The chain combines TRBV6-5 with TRBJ2-3; no reliable D call. V lost 0 bases to trimming and J lost 8 bases, with 9 bases between them. Germline CDR1 MNHEY, CDR2 SVGAGI. The CDR3 has 13 amino acids. The CDR3 spells CASSYSNGVTQYF. The CDR3 DNA is TGTGCCAGCAGTTACTCGAACGGCGTTACGCAGTATTTT.

This chain uses TRBV7-3 with TRBJ2-1, with D possibly being TRBD1 or TRBD2 (5 bases each). Germline CDR1 is SGHTA and CDR2 is FQGTGA. This CDR3 spans 13 amino acids. The ends were cut back, 4 bases at V and 12 bases at J, with 16 bases in the middle. The chain's CDR3 is CASSSGALEGQFF. CDR3 sequence (DNA): TGTGCCAGCAGCTCCGGGGCCCTAGAGGGGCAGTTCTTC.

The chain uses TRBV4-2 and TRBJ2-3, with 11 bases aligning to TRBD2. The germline gives CDR1 LGHNA, CDR2 YNFKEQ. With V trimmed by 0 bases and J by 3 bases, 8 bases remained unmatched. The CDR3 runs 18 residues. CDR3 region: CASSQDPSGGPPTDTQYF. The CDR3 coding sequence is TGTGCCAGCAGCCAAGACCCTAGCGGGGGGCCTCCAACAGATACGCAGTATTTT.

This clonotype was seen more than once but under ten times. The chain combines TRBV12-3 or TRBV12-4 with TRBJ2-7; 9 positions agree with TRBD1. The trim removed 0 bases at V and 5 bases at J, leaving 8 bases unmatched. The CDR3 consists of 16 residues. The CDR3 reads CASSLASGTGQHEQYF. Written as DNA, the CDR3 is TGTGCCAGCAGTTTAGCGTCCGGGACAGGGCAACACGAGCAGTACTTC.

In its sample, this clonotype was seen once. The junction shows a germline mismatch at one end, possibly a read error. The CDR3 sequence: CASSPRGFSADAEYF. The DNA for the CDR3 is TGTGCCAGCAGTCCCAGGGGATTCAGCGCAGATGCGGAATATTTC. The chain carries TRBV12-3 or TRBV12-4 and TRBJ2-3; D might be TRBD1 (6 bases). The CDR3 has 15 residues.

This clonotype was counted a few times. V is TRBV12-3 or TRBV12-4 and J is TRBJ2-1; no clear D gene. Deletions cut 7 bases from V and 6 bases from J, with 10 bases between. CDR3 length equals 12 residues. The CDR3 DNA reads as TGTGCCAGCAACTACCTGGGCAATGAGCAGTTCTTC. This translates into CASNYLGNEQFF.

The J gene is TRBJ2-2, the V gene TRBV29-1; TRBD2 matches at 10 bases. The CDR3 has 15 residues. Germline assignment: CDR1 SQVTM and CDR2 ANQGSEA. V was clipped by 4 bases and J by 6 bases; unmatched bases: 8. The CDR3 reads CSVGKAGGVSGELFF. In DNA, the CDR3 is TGCAGCGTTGGTAAAGCGGGAGGGGTGTCCGGGGAGCTGTTTTTT.

The V call is TRBV18, the J call TRBJ2-1; D is unclear. V lost 3 bases, J lost 8 bases, and 5 bases lay in between. CDR3 length: 11 residues. Germline CDR1 reads KGHSH; CDR2 reads LQKENI. CDR3 protein: CASSPVHEQFF. DNA for the CDR3: TGTGCCAGCTCACCTGTCCATGAGCAGTTCTTC.

This clonotype came up a few times. The CDR3 nucleotides read TGTGCCAGCTCACCACCGGGACAGAGCTCTGGGGCCAACGTCCTGACTTTC. Amino acid sequence: CASSPPGQSSGANVLTF. The chain has TRBV18 and TRBJ2-6, with TRBD1 identical over 7 bases. Germline V gives CDR1 KGHSH, CDR2 LQKENI. This CDR3 region has 17 residues. With 0 bases clipped from V and 0 bases from J, the junction kept 2 bases outside the gene matches.

This clonotype was recorded a few times. The CDR3 loop reads CSARDPRETYQETQYF. The CDR3 DNA reads as TGCAGTGCTAGAGATCCGAGGGAAACGTACCAAGAGACCCAGTACTTC. The V call is TRBV20-1, the J call TRBJ2-5; the D gene is possibly TRBD2 (5 bases). V was pared by 0 bases and J by 0 bases, with 14 bases between. CDR3 length equals 16 residues. In germline, CDR1 is DFQATT, CDR2 SNEGSKA (reference sequence).

V and J are TRBV11-2 and TRBJ2-1, with 8 bases fitting TRBD2. V gave up 4 bases and J gave up 2 bases; unmatched junction bases: 4. The CDR3 length is 15 residues. Germline V gene sequence: CDR1 SGHAT, CDR2 FQNNGV. CDR3 sequence: CASSWSSGTYNEQFF. CDR3 nucleotide sequence: TGTGCCAGCAGCTGGAGTAGCGGGACCTACAATGAGCAGTTCTTC.

Ten or more counts support this clonotype. The CDR3, as DNA: TGTGCCAGCAGTTACTCGGTGGGACCGTACGAGCAGTACTTC. This sequence encodes CASSYSVGPYEQYF. This rearrangement joins TRBV6-6 to TRBJ2-7; D possibly matches TRBD1 or TRBD2 (5 bases each). There are 14 residues in the CDR3. V lost 0 bases, J lost 4 bases, and 10 bases lay in between. From germline, CDR1 is MNHNY and CDR2 SVGAGI (reference sequence).

This clonotype was seen a handful of times. The chain combines TRBV13 with TRBJ2-1, with a possible D match to TRBD2 (6 bases). The CDR3 length is 15 residues. Germline loops: CDR1 PRHDT, CDR2 FYEKMQ (reference sequence). The V end was cut by 5 bases, the J end by 6 bases, with 17 bases between. The CDR3 DNA follows: TGTGCCAGCAGCCTCATATCGGGACTTACCAATGAGCAGTTCTTC. Protein sequence: CASSLISGLTNEQFF.

The chain couples TRBV28 to TRBJ2-2; D might be TRBD1 (5 bases). From germline, CDR1 is MDHEN and CDR2 SYDVKM. The CDR3 contains 13 residues. V was trimmed by 10 bases and J by 4 bases, leaving 13 bases between them. For the CDR3, the DNA is TGTGCCAACGGACGACAGAGCACCGGGGAGCTGTTTTTT. It codes for CANGRQSTGELFF.

As for this clonotype: A much larger clone lies one base from this, so it may be a read error. V and J are TRBV10-3 and TRBJ2-4, with a possible D match to TRBD2 (5 bases). Germline V CDR1 and CDR2: ENHRY, SYGVKD. The CDR3 is made up of 14 amino acids. The DNA for the CDR3 is TGTGCCATCAACGACCAGCTAGCCAAAAACAGTCAGTACTTC. This encodes CAINDQLAKNSQYF.

This clonotype was detected only a few times. This chain links TRBV9 with TRBJ1-1; TRBD1 is a possible D gene (5 bases). The germline V gene encodes CDR1 SGDLS and CDR2 YYNGEE. V lost 3 bases and J 3 bases, leaving 15 bases between the germline ends. The CDR3 extends over 15 amino acids. In DNA, the CDR3 is TGTGCCAGCAGCGCGTACAGGCGGGAGGACACTGAAGCTTTCTTT. Translation gives CASSAYRREDTEAFF.

The genes are TRBV6-2 or TRBV6-3 and TRBJ2-7; 9 bases line up with TRBD2. The CDR3 has 15 amino acids. V gave up 2 bases and J gave up 0 bases; unmatched junction bases: 2. Germline loops: CDR1 MNHEY, CDR2 SVGEGT. CDR3 in DNA: TGTGCCAGCAGTTACGGACTAGCGAACTCCTACGAGCAGTACTTC. It translates to CASSYGLANSYEQYF.

This clonotype occurred a few times. This CDR3 is CASSLTDRGSEKLFF. DNA for the CDR3: TGTGCCAGCAGCTTAACGGACAGGGGTAGTGAAAAACTGTTTTTT. This chain uses TRBV7-6 with TRBJ1-4, with 9 bases fitting TRBD1. Losses at the gene ends were 2 bases for V and 7 bases for J; bases not matched to a gene: 5. The CDR3 spans 15 residues. Germline values: CDR1 SGHVS, CDR2 FNYEAQ.

This clonotype occurred many times. The V gene is TRBV7-3, the J gene TRBJ2-5; 7 positions match TRBD2. With 2 bases clipped from V and 5 bases from J, the junction kept 8 bases outside the gene matches. Germline assignment: CDR1 SGHTA and CDR2 FQGTGA. The CDR3 consists of 15 residues. The CDR3 is CASSLAAGRSETQYF. The CDR3 coding sequence is TGTGCCAGCAGCTTAGCAGCGGGGAGGAGTGAGACCCAGTACTTC.

This clonotype was counted ten times or more. J is TRBJ2-1 and V is TRBV29-1; 9 nucleotides agree with TRBD2. CDR3 length: 14 amino acids. Germline V gives CDR1 SQVTM, CDR2 ANQGSEA. V shed 6 bases, J shed 8 bases, and the junction held 11 bases outside the gene matches. CDR3 DNA: TGCAGCGTCCGAAGAATAGCGGGAGTAGATGAGCAGTTCTTC. Amino acids: CSVRRIAGVDEQFF.